This TCR beta chain was identified in a study of T cells after somatic rescue of genetic block. This table comes from immunoSEQ multiplex PCR, and its TCRdb copy is limited to in-frame clones, with some not included. The sample has about 12,000 clones, about 78% seen once. The germline V and J ends were trimmed by 2 bases and 7 bases, with 11 bases remaining between them. Germline assignment: CDR1 SQVTM and CDR2 ANQGSEA. The length of the CDR3 is 12 residues. Sequenced: peripheral blood mononuclear cells (PBMCs). V usage is TRBV29-1 and J usage is TRBJ1-2; D perhaps matches TRBD1 (6 bases). The source is a boy under 18. The CDR3 DNA is TGCAGCGTTGAAATACAGGGACTTGGCTACACCTTC. This gives the protein CSVEIQGLGYTF.